These T cell receptor beta chains were read from a single sample in a study of cytomegalovirus exposure and HLA in healthy donors. The table came from immunoSEQ multiplex PCR; TCRdb's copy has only in-frame clones and leaves some out. Seen here are 130,000 or so clones, roughly 91% observed once, and the top ten hold approximately 3.3%. Sequencing input: PBMCs. These receptors all stem from a man aged 25-45 years in good health and CMV-seronegative. Each CDR3 is given with its conserved first and last residue. A D gene is named only where the DNA matches it firmly. Clone size, where shown, is once, few, many, or a class for clones that have expanded.

clone_size: -
j_call: TRBJ1-4
d_call: -
v_call: TRBV18
cdr3_aa: CASSRGGEKLFF
cdr3_nt: TGTGCCAGCTCCCGGGGAGGGGAAAAACTGTTTTTT

clone_size: few
j_call: TRBJ1-2
d_call: -
v_call: TRBV21-1
cdr3_aa: CASSDGGNYGYTF
cdr3_nt: TGTGCCAGCAGCGACGGGGGTAACTATGGCTACACCTTC

clone_size: -
j_call: TRBJ1-5
d_call: TRBD1
v_call: TRBV7-2
cdr3_aa: CASSGQGAGLSNQPQHF
cdr3_nt: TGTGCCAGCAGCGGACAGGGGGCAGGACTTAGCAATCAGCCCCAGCATTTT

clone_size: -
j_call: TRBJ1-4
d_call: TRBD1
v_call: TRBV5-1
cdr3_aa: CASSLAPGQGNEKLFF
cdr3_nt: TGCGCCAGCAGCTTGGCCCCGGGACAGGGGAATGAAAAACTGTTTTTT

clone_size: -
j_call: TRBJ2-7
d_call: -
v_call: TRBV27
cdr3_aa: CASGVRRGSYEQYF
cdr3_nt: TGTGCCAGCGGCGTACGCAGGGGCTCCTACGAGCAGTACTTC

clone_size: few
j_call: TRBJ1-2
d_call: -
v_call: TRBV9
cdr3_aa: CASSPQTAINYGYTF
cdr3_nt: TGTGCCAGCAGCCCCCAGACAGCTATTAACTATGGCTACACCTTC

clone_size: -
j_call: TRBJ1-2
d_call: TRBD1
v_call: TRBV28
cdr3_aa: CASSSGGGVYGYTF
cdr3_nt: TGTGCCAGCAGTTCAGGGGGCGGGGTCTATGGCTACACCTTC

clone_size: -
j_call: TRBJ2-2
d_call: TRBD2
v_call: TRBV28
cdr3_aa: CAGGGSGRSGELFF
cdr3_nt: TGTGCCGGGGGAGGTAGCGGGAGGAGCGGGGAGCTGTTTTTT

clone_size: -
j_call: TRBJ1-1
d_call: -
v_call: TRBV5-6
cdr3_aa: CASSLLVGIMNTEAFF
cdr3_nt: TGTGCCAGCAGCTTATTAGTCGGGATTATGAACACTGAAGCTTTCTTT

clone_size: -
j_call: TRBJ1-5
d_call: -
v_call: TRBV19
cdr3_aa: CASTSWMEGYNSNQPQHF
cdr3_nt: TGTGCCAGTACCTCCTGGATGGAGGGGTACAATAGCAATCAGCCCCAGCATTTT

clone_size: -
j_call: TRBJ2-7
d_call: -
v_call: TRBV11-2
cdr3_aa: CASSLVSLGEQYF
cdr3_nt: TGTGCCAGCAGCTTAGTATCCCTCGGCGAGCAGTACTTC

clone_size: once
j_call: TRBJ2-7
d_call: -
v_call: TRBV27
cdr3_aa: CASSLTWRGGEQYF
cdr3_nt: TGTGCCAGCAGTTTAACATGGAGGGGGGGCGAGCAGTACTTC

clone_size: once
j_call: TRBJ2-2
d_call: TRBD2
v_call: TRBV27
cdr3_aa: CASRLAENTGELFF
cdr3_nt: TGTGCCAGCAGGCTAGCGGAGAACACCGGGGAGCTGTTTTTT

clone_size: -
j_call: TRBJ1-1
d_call: -
v_call: TRBV6-5
cdr3_aa: CASSYDLGGTEAFF
cdr3_nt: TGTGCCAGCAGTTACGATTTGGGAGGCACTGAAGCTTTCTTT

clone_size: -
j_call: TRBJ1-4
d_call: TRBD1
v_call: TRBV5-8
cdr3_aa: CASSVRQGSTNEKLFF
cdr3_nt: TGTGCCAGCAGCGTGCGACAGGGCTCAACTAATGAAAAACTGTTTTTT

clone_size: -
j_call: TRBJ1-5
d_call: -
v_call: TRBV6-1
cdr3_aa: CASLLGVVSNQPQHF
cdr3_nt: TGTGCCAGCCTGCTCGGGGTAGTTAGCAATCAGCCCCAGCATTTT

clone_size: -
j_call: TRBJ1-4
d_call: TRBD1
v_call: TRBV7-8
cdr3_aa: CASSPRDRANEKLFF
cdr3_nt: TGTGCCAGCAGCCCACGGGACAGGGCTAATGAAAAACTGTTTTTT

clone_size: -
j_call: TRBJ1-5
d_call: -
v_call: TRBV10-2
cdr3_aa: CASSESRIPPQHF
cdr3_nt: TGCGCCAGCAGTGAGTCGAGGATCCCGCCCCAGCATTTT

clone_size: -
j_call: TRBJ2-7
d_call: TRBD2
v_call: TRBV28
cdr3_aa: CATRLGRSSSYEQYF
cdr3_nt: TGTGCCACCAGACTCGGGAGGAGTAGCTCCTACGAGCAGTACTTC

clone_size: -
j_call: TRBJ1-1
d_call: -
v_call: TRBV11-1
cdr3_aa: CASSSRRGKAEAFF
cdr3_nt: TGTGCCAGCAGCAGCAGAAGGGGGAAGGCTGAAGCTTTCTTT

clone_size: -
j_call: TRBJ2-7
d_call: TRBD2
v_call: TRBV28
cdr3_aa: CASRTSQGRGGREQYF
cdr3_nt: TGTGCCAGCAGAACCTCCCAGGGCAGGGGCGGGAGGGAGCAGTACTTC

clone_size: -
j_call: TRBJ2-7
d_call: -
v_call: TRBV19
cdr3_aa: CASSNRGIHEQYF
cdr3_nt: TGTGCCAGTAGTAATCGGGGGATCCACGAGCAGTACTTC

clone_size: -
j_call: TRBJ2-7
d_call: -
v_call: TRBV27
cdr3_aa: CASSFTGAYEQYF
cdr3_nt: TGTGCCAGCAGTTTCACGGGGGCCTACGAGCAGTACTTC

clone_size: once
j_call: TRBJ1-4
d_call: -
v_call: TRBV5-6
cdr3_aa: CASSISRGGGYEKLFF
cdr3_nt: TGTGCCAGCAGCATATCCCGGGGAGGGGGATATGAAAAACTGTTTTTT

clone_size: -
j_call: TRBJ2-5
d_call: -
v_call: TRBV18
cdr3_aa: CASSEETQYF
cdr3_nt: TGTGCCAGCTCAGAGGAGACCCAGTACTTC

clone_size: -
j_call: TRBJ2-1
d_call: -
v_call: TRBV7-9
cdr3_aa: CASSLGGVYNEQFF
cdr3_nt: TGTGCCAGCAGCCTCGGCGGGGTTTACAATGAGCAGTTCTTC

clone_size: -
j_call: TRBJ1-2
d_call: -
v_call: TRBV19
cdr3_aa: CASRVQVTGGYTF
cdr3_nt: TGTGCCAGCCGGGTCCAGGTTACAGGAGGCTACACCTTC

clone_size: -
j_call: TRBJ1-1
d_call: -
v_call: TRBV7-9
cdr3_aa: CASSFSGNTEAFF
cdr3_nt: TGTGCCAGCAGCTTTTCAGGGAACACTGAAGCTTTCTTT

clone_size: -
j_call: TRBJ1-6
d_call: TRBD1
v_call: TRBV7-9
cdr3_aa: CASSSGTGDSPLHF
cdr3_nt: TGTGCCAGCAGCTCCGGGACAGGGGATTCACCCCTCCACTTT

clone_size: -
j_call: TRBJ2-1
d_call: TRBD1
v_call: TRBV5-8
cdr3_aa: CASSRFGTGAYGEQFF
cdr3_nt: TGTGCCAGCAGCCGTTTCGGGACAGGGGCTTATGGTGAGCAGTTCTTC

clone_size: once
j_call: TRBJ1-3
d_call: -
v_call: TRBV6-5
cdr3_aa: CASSYPQSSGNTIYF
cdr3_nt: TGTGCCAGCAGTTATCCACAGAGCTCTGGAAACACCATATATTTT

clone_size: -
j_call: TRBJ1-1
d_call: TRBD1
v_call: TRBV6-5
cdr3_aa: CASRHGQGREAFF
cdr3_nt: TGTGCCAGCAGGCACGGACAGGGGCGTGAAGCTTTCTTT

clone_size: -
j_call: TRBJ1-1
d_call: TRBD1
v_call: TRBV5-6
cdr3_aa: CASSWGQVNTEAFF
cdr3_nt: TGTGCCAGCAGCTGGGGACAGGTGAACACTGAAGCTTTCTTT

clone_size: -
j_call: TRBJ2-1
d_call: TRBD1
v_call: TRBV15
cdr3_aa: CATSRGQGPSSYNEQFF
cdr3_nt: TGTGCCACCAGCAGAGGACAGGGGCCTAGCTCCTACAATGAGCAGTTCTTC

clone_size: -
j_call: TRBJ1-2
d_call: -
v_call: TRBV6-5
cdr3_aa: CASSPRGGYYGYTF
cdr3_nt: TGTGCCAGCAGTCCTCGGGGGGGATACTATGGCTACACCTTC

clone_size: -
j_call: TRBJ2-7
d_call: TRBD2
v_call: TRBV6-6
cdr3_aa: CASSTAGGIEQYF
cdr3_nt: TGTGCCAGCAGTACCGCGGGGGGGATCGAGCAGTACTTC

clone_size: once
j_call: TRBJ2-2
d_call: -
v_call: TRBV6-6
cdr3_aa: CASSYPVTGELFF
cdr3_nt: TGTGCCAGCAGTTACCCAGTTACCGGGGAGCTGTTTTTT

clone_size: -
j_call: TRBJ2-7
d_call: TRBD2
v_call: TRBV25-1
cdr3_aa: CASSDLAGFSYEQYF
cdr3_nt: TGTGCCAGCAGTGATTTAGCGGGGTTCTCCTACGAGCAGTACTTC